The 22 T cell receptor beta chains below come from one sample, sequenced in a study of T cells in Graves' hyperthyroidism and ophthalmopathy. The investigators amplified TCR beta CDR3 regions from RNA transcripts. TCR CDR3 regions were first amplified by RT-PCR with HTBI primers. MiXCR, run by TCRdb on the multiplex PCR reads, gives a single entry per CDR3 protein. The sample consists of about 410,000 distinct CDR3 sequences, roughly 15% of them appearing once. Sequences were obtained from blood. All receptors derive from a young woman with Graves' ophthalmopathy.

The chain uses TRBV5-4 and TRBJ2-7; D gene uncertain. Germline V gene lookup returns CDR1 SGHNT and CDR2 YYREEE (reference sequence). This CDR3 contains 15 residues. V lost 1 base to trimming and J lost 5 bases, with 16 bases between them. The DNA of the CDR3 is TGTGCCAGCAGCTTGTCCCCAATGGTCGGTCACGAGCAGTACTTC. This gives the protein CASSLSPMVGHEQYF.

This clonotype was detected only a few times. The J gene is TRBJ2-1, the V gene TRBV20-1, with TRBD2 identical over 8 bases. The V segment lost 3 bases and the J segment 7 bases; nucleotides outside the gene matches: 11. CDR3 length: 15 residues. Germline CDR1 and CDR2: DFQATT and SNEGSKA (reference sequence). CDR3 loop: CSARYSGGPWNEQFF. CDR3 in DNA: TGCAGTGCTAGGTACAGCGGGGGTCCTTGGAATGAGCAGTTCTTC.

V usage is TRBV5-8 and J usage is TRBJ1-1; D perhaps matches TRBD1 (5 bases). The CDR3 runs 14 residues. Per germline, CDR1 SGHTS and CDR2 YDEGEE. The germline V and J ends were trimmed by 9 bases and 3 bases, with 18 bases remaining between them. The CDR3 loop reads CAIKKRGDHTEAFF. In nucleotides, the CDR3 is TGTGCCATCAAGAAACGAGGGGATCACACTGAAGCTTTCTTT.

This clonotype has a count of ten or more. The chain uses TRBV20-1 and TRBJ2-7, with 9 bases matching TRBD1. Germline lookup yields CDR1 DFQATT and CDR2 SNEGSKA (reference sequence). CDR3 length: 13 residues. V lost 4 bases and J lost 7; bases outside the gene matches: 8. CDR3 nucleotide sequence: TGCAGTGCTATCCGGGACAGGGTTGAGGAGCAGTACTTC. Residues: CSAIRDRVEEQYF.

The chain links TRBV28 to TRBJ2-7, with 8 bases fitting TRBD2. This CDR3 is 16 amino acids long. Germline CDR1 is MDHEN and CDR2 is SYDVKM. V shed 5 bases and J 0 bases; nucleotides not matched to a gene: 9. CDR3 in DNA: TGTGCCAGCAGTCCGCCCACTAGCGGAAGCTCCTACGAGCAGTACTTC. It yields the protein CASSPPTSGSSYEQYF.

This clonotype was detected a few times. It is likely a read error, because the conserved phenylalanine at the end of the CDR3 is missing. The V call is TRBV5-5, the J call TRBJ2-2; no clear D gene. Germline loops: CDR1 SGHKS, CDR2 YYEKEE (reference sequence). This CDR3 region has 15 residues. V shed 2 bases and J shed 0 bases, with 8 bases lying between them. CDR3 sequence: CASSFLGTNTGELFS. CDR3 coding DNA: TGTGCCAGCAGCTTTTTAGGCACGAACACCGGGGAGCTGTTTTCT.

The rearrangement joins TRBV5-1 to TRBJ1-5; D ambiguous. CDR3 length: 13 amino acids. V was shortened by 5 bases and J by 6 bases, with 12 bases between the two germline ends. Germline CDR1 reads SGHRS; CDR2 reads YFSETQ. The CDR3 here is CASREPLSQPQHF. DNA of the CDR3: TGCGCCAGCAGAGAGCCCCTTAGTCAGCCCCAGCATTTT.

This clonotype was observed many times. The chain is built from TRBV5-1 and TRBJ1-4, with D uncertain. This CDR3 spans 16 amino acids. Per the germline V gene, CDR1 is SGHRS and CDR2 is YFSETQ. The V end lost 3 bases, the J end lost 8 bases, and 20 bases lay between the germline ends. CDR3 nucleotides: TGCGCCAGCAGCTCTAGCCTGACAAGGAGTAGGGAAAAACTGTTTTTT. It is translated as CASSSSLTRSREKLFF.

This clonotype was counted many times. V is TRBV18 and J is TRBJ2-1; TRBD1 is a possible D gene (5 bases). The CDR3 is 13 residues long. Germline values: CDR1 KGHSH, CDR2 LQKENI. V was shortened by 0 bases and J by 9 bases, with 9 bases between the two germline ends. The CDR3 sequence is CASSPPTVIEQFF. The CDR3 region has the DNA TGTGCCAGCTCACCACCGACAGTCATTGAGCAGTTCTTC.

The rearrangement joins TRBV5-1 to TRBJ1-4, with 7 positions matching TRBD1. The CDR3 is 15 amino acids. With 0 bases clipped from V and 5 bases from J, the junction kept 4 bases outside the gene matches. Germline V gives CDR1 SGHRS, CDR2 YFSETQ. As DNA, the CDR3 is TGCGCCAGCAGCTTGGAGGGACAGAAGAATGAAAAACTGTTTTTT. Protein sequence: CASSLEGQKNEKLFF.

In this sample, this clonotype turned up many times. The CDR3 spells CASSEIWDLNTEAFF. CDR3 bases: TGTGCCAGCAGTGAAATATGGGATCTGAACACTGAAGCTTTCTTT. The chain joins TRBV6-1 to TRBJ1-1; D is ambiguous. The CDR3 covers 15 residues. Deletions cut 2 bases from V and 0 bases from J, with 10 bases between. Germline CDR1 and CDR2: MNHNS and SASEGT.

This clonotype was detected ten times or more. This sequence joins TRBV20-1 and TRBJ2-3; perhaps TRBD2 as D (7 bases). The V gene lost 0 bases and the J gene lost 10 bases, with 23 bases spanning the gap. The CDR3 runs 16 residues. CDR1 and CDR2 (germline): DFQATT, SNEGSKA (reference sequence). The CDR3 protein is CSARDRIAGVKGAQYF. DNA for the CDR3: TGCAGTGCTAGAGATCGGATAGCGGGTGTCAAGGGGGCGCAGTATTTT.

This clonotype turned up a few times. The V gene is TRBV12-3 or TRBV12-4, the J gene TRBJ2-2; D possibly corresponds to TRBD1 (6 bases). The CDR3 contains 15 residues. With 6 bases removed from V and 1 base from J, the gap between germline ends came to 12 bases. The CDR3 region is CASRTGLRNTGELFF. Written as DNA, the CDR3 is TGTGCCAGCAGAACAGGGTTAAGGAACACCGGGGAGCTGTTTTTT.

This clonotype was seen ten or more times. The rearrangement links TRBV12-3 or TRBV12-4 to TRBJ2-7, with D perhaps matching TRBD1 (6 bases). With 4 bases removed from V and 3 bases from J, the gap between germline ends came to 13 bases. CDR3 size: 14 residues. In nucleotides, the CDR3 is TGTGCCAGCAGTTGGGCCGGACAGAGCTACGAGCAGTACTTC. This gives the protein CASSWAGQSYEQYF.

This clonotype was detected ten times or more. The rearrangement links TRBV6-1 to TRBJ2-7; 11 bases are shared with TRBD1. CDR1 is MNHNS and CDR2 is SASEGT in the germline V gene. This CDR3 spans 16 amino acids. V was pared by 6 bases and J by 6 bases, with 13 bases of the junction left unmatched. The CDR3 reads CASRGRTGTGGLEQYF. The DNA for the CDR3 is TGTGCCAGCAGAGGCCGAACCGGGACAGGGGGTCTCGAGCAGTACTTC.

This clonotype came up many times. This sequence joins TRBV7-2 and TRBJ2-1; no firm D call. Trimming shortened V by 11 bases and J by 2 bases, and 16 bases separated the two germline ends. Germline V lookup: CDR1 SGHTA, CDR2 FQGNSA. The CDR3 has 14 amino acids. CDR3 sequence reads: CALRDLDTYNEQFF. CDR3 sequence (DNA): TGTGCCTTACGAGATCTCGATACCTACAATGAGCAGTTCTTC.

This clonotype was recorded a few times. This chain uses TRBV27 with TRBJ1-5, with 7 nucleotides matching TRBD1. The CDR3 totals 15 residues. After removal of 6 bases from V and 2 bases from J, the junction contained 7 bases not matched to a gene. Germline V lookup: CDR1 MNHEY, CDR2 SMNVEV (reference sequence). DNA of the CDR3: TGTGCCAGCAGGCTCCGAGGACAGGGCAATCAGCCCCAGCATTTT. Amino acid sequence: CASRLRGQGNQPQHF.

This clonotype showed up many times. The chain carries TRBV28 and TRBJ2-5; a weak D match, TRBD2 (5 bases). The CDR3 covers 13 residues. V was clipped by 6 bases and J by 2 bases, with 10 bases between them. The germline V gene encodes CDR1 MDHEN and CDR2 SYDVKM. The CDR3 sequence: CASRLGAQETQYF. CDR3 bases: TGTGCCAGCAGACTAGGCGCACAAGAGACCCAGTACTTC.

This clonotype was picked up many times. The CDR3 loop reads CASSYSSGGPPDEQFF. CDR3 bases: TGTGCCAGCAGTTACTCATCCGGGGGGCCCCCAGATGAGCAGTTCTTC. J is TRBJ2-1 and V is TRBV6-6; a weak D match, TRBD2 (7 bases). V was cut by 0 bases and J by 8 bases, with 17 bases left in between. The CDR3 spans 16 residues. Germline V CDR1 and CDR2: MNHNY, SVGAGI (reference sequence).

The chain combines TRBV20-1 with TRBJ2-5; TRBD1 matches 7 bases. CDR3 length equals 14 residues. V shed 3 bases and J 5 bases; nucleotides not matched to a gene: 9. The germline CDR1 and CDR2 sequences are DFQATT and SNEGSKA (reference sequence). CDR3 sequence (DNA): TGCAGTGCTAGTCGACAGGGACGTTTTGAGACCCAGTACTTC. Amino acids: CSASRQGRFETQYF.

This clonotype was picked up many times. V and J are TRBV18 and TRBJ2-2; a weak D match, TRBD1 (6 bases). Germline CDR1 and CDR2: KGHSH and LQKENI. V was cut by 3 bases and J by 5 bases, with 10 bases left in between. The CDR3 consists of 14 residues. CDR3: CASSPDTGTGELFF. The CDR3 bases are TGTGCCAGCTCACCCGATACAGGGACCGGGGAGCTGTTTTTT.

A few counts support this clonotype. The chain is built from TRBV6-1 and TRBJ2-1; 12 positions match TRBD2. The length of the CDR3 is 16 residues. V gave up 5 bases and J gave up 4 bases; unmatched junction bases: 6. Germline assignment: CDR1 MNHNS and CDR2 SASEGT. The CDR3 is CASSPGTSGRYNEQFF. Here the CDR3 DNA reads TGTGCCAGCAGTCCGGGGACTAGCGGGCGGTACAATGAGCAGTTCTTC.